This is a list of T cell receptor beta chains from one sample in a study of identical twins' blood T cells. MiXCR, applied by TCRdb to the 5' RACE reads, yields one record per CDR3 protein. The sample includes around 380,000 distinct CDR3 sequences, 28% of them seen just once. The sample taken for sequencing was PBMCs. The receptor source for this set is a woman aged 18-49 years in good health. Each CDR3 is given with its conserved first and last residue. D genes are given only for firm matches. Some rows have no size entry. The others give once, few or many, or a class for an expanded clone.

cdr3_aa: CASSQDRPSGNTIYF; cdr3_nt: TGCGCCAGCAGCCAAGATAGGCCATCTGGAAACACCATATATTTT; d_call: -; clone_size: -; v_call: TRBV4-3; j_call: TRBJ1-3
cdr3_aa: CASSYRGADTEAFF; cdr3_nt: TGTGCCAGCAGTTACCGGGGGGCGGACACTGAAGCTTTCTTT; d_call: -; clone_size: few; v_call: TRBV6-6; j_call: TRBJ1-1
cdr3_aa: CASSFEGNNYGYTF; cdr3_nt: TGCGCCAGCAGCTTCGAGGGGAATAACTATGGCTACACCTTC; d_call: -; clone_size: few; v_call: TRBV5-1; j_call: TRBJ1-2
cdr3_aa: CASSLDYSSYNEQFF; cdr3_nt: TGTGCCAGCAGCTTAGACTACAGCTCCTACAATGAGCAGTTCTTC; d_call: -; clone_size: few; v_call: TRBV7-2; j_call: TRBJ2-1
cdr3_aa: CASSVTTAYEQYF; cdr3_nt: TGCGCCAGCAGCGTGACAACTGCCTACGAGCAGTACTTC; d_call: -; clone_size: few; v_call: TRBV5-1; j_call: TRBJ2-7
cdr3_aa: CAGSLDREDLNTEAFF; cdr3_nt: TGTGCCGGCAGTCTCGACAGAGAAGATCTGAACACTGAAGCTTTCTTT; d_call: -; clone_size: -; v_call: TRBV7-2; j_call: TRBJ1-1
cdr3_aa: CAGSDRNTGELFF; cdr3_nt: TGTGCCGGCAGTGACAGGAACACCGGTGAGCTGTTTTTT; d_call: -; clone_size: -; v_call: TRBV6-4; j_call: TRBJ2-2
cdr3_aa: CSARTGLTAFF; cdr3_nt: TGCAGCGCCAGGACAGGTTTAACGGCTTTCTTT; d_call: TRBD1; clone_size: few; v_call: TRBV29-1; j_call: TRBJ1-1
cdr3_aa: CSARVEDEQYF; cdr3_nt: TGCAGTGCTAGAGTCGAGGACGAGCAGTACTTC; d_call: -; clone_size: -; v_call: TRBV20-1; j_call: TRBJ2-7
cdr3_aa: CSASEPGQPQHF; cdr3_nt: TGCAGTGCTAGCGAGCCCGGACAGCCCCAGCATTTT; d_call: -; clone_size: many; v_call: TRBV20-1; j_call: TRBJ1-5
cdr3_aa: CASSQNQGAKLFF; cdr3_nt: TGCGCCAGCAGCCAGAACCAGGGGGCAAAACTGTTTTTT; d_call: TRBD1; clone_size: many; v_call: TRBV5-1; j_call: TRBJ1-4
cdr3_aa: CAISYSAGYGYTF; cdr3_nt: TGTGCCATCAGTTACTCTGCGGGTTATGGCTACACCTTC; d_call: -; clone_size: -; v_call: TRBV6-5; j_call: TRBJ1-2
cdr3_aa: CATSDSGQGNRELFF; cdr3_nt: TGTGCCACCAGTGATTCTGGACAGGGGAACAGGGAGCTGTTTTTT; d_call: TRBD1; clone_size: few; v_call: TRBV24-1; j_call: TRBJ2-2
cdr3_aa: CASSLSRMGGYTF; cdr3_nt: TGTGCCAGCAGCTTAAGCCGTATGGGTGGCTACACCTTC; d_call: -; clone_size: -; v_call: TRBV7-6; j_call: TRBJ1-2
cdr3_aa: CASSLLLTGAQYF; cdr3_nt: TGTGCCAGCAGCTTACTTTTAACCGGGGCCCAGTACTTC; d_call: -; clone_size: -; v_call: TRBV7-9; j_call: TRBJ2-5
cdr3_aa: CASSPDRATETQYF; cdr3_nt: TGTGCCAGCAGTCCTGACAGGGCTACCGAGACCCAGTACTTC; d_call: TRBD1; clone_size: -; v_call: TRBV12-3/TRBV12-4; j_call: TRBJ2-5
cdr3_aa: CASSQDNEFNYGYTF; cdr3_nt: TGCGCCAGCAGCCAAGATAATGAATTCAACTATGGCTACACCTTC; d_call: -; clone_size: few; v_call: TRBV4-1; j_call: TRBJ1-2
cdr3_aa: CASGRGLNRPQHF; cdr3_nt: TGTGCCAGCGGGAGAGGGCTCAATCGGCCCCAGCATTTT; d_call: -; clone_size: -; v_call: TRBV3-1; j_call: TRBJ1-5
cdr3_aa: CSVDRGNTEAFF; cdr3_nt: TGCAGCGTTGACCGGGGTAACACTGAAGCTTTCTTT; d_call: -; clone_size: many; v_call: TRBV29-1; j_call: TRBJ1-1
cdr3_aa: CASARMGGTDEQYF; cdr3_nt: TGCGCCAGCGCCCGGATGGGAGGGACTGACGAGCAGTACTTC; d_call: TRBD2; clone_size: -; v_call: TRBV5-1; j_call: TRBJ2-7
cdr3_aa: CASSFGVFNGYTF; cdr3_nt: TGTGCCAGCAGCTTTGGAGTCTTCAACGGCTACACCTTC; d_call: -; clone_size: few; v_call: TRBV7-9; j_call: TRBJ1-2
cdr3_aa: CAISDGPKVAEAFF; cdr3_nt: TGTGCCATCAGTGACGGTCCGAAGGTTGCTGAAGCTTTCTTT; d_call: -; clone_size: few; v_call: TRBV10-3; j_call: TRBJ1-1
cdr3_aa: CATVGGGTEAFF; cdr3_nt: TGTGCCACCGTTGGGGGGGGCACTGAAGCTTTCTTT; d_call: -; clone_size: many; v_call: TRBV10-3; j_call: TRBJ1-1
cdr3_aa: CASSAGPAINQPQHF; cdr3_nt: TGCGCCAGCAGCGCGGGACCCGCGATCAATCAGCCCCAGCATTTT; d_call: -; clone_size: -; v_call: TRBV5-1; j_call: TRBJ1-5
cdr3_aa: CSGLSSGNTIYF; cdr3_nt: TGCAGCGGCCTGAGCTCTGGAAACACCATATATTTT; d_call: -; clone_size: -; v_call: TRBV29-1; j_call: TRBJ1-3
cdr3_aa: CASSLIRGGRNEQFF; cdr3_nt: TGTGCCAGCAGCTTAATCCGGGGGGGGAGAAATGAGCAGTTCTTC; d_call: TRBD2; clone_size: once; v_call: TRBV11-2; j_call: TRBJ2-1
cdr3_aa: CASRQPTGLNTEAFF; cdr3_nt: TGTGCCAGCAGACAACCGACAGGGTTGAACACTGAAGCTTTCTTT; d_call: TRBD1; clone_size: -; v_call: TRBV11-2; j_call: TRBJ1-1
cdr3_aa: CASSPSQGPKEQYF; cdr3_nt: TGCGCCAGCAGCCCATCCCAGGGGCCTAAAGAGCAGTACTTC; d_call: -; clone_size: -; v_call: TRBV5-1; j_call: TRBJ2-7
cdr3_aa: CSARAGTSGNTGELFF; cdr3_nt: TGCAGTGCTAGAGCCGGGACTAGCGGGAACACCGGGGAGCTGTTTTTT; d_call: TRBD2; clone_size: few; v_call: TRBV20-1; j_call: TRBJ2-2
cdr3_aa: CASSPSGDLGNQPQHF; cdr3_nt: TGTGCCAGCAGCCCTTCAGGGGACTTGGGCAATCAGCCCCAGCATTTT; d_call: -; clone_size: few; v_call: TRBV6-5; j_call: TRBJ1-5
cdr3_aa: CASSLRGQGNEKLFF; cdr3_nt: TGTGCCAGCAGCTTACGGGGACAGGGTAATGAAAAACTGTTTTTT; d_call: TRBD1; clone_size: -; v_call: TRBV7-2; j_call: TRBJ1-4
cdr3_aa: CASSFYSNYGYTF; cdr3_nt: TGTGCCAGCAGTTTTTACAGCAACTATGGCTACACCTTC; d_call: -; clone_size: -; v_call: TRBV7-2; j_call: TRBJ1-2
cdr3_aa: CASSFSGQGFETQYF; cdr3_nt: TGTGCCAGCAGCTTTTCGGGACAGGGGTTTGAGACCCAGTACTTC; d_call: TRBD1; clone_size: few; v_call: TRBV5-5; j_call: TRBJ2-5
cdr3_aa: CSAWGGDRDLYGYTF; cdr3_nt: TGCAGCGCATGGGGGGGGGACAGAGATCTCTATGGCTACACCTTC; d_call: TRBD1; clone_size: few; v_call: TRBV29-1; j_call: TRBJ1-2
cdr3_aa: CASSPLDVLVF; cdr3_nt: TGTGCCAGCAGTCCCCTGGATGTACTTGTCTTC; d_call: -; clone_size: -; v_call: TRBV12-3/TRBV12-4; j_call: TRBJ2-1
cdr3_aa: CASSSPAGTNEQYF; cdr3_nt: TGTGCCAGCAGCTCTCCGGCGGGGACAAACGAGCAGTACTTC; d_call: -; clone_size: few; v_call: TRBV14; j_call: TRBJ2-7
cdr3_aa: CASSFQGTIEAFF; cdr3_nt: TGCGCCAGCAGCTTCCAGGGAACGATTGAAGCTTTCTTT; d_call: -; clone_size: -; v_call: TRBV5-1; j_call: TRBJ1-1
cdr3_aa: CSAGTFYGYTF; cdr3_nt: TGCAGCGCAGGGACATTCTATGGCTACACCTTC; d_call: -; clone_size: -; v_call: TRBV29-1; j_call: TRBJ1-2
cdr3_aa: CASSPGLAGEDEQYF; cdr3_nt: TGTGCCAGCAGCCCCGGACTAGCGGGAGAGGACGAGCAGTACTTC; d_call: TRBD2; clone_size: many; v_call: TRBV9; j_call: TRBJ2-7
cdr3_aa: CASSLVDNNEQFF; cdr3_nt: TGTGCCAGCAGCTTGGTAGATAACAATGAGCAGTTCTTC; d_call: -; clone_size: -; v_call: TRBV5-5; j_call: TRBJ2-1
cdr3_aa: CASSPRDGSNTEAFF; cdr3_nt: TGTGCCAGCAGTCCCAGGGACGGATCGAACACTGAAGCTTTCTTT; d_call: -; clone_size: few; v_call: TRBV3-1; j_call: TRBJ1-1
cdr3_aa: CASSFRAATEQFF; cdr3_nt: TGCGCCAGCAGCTTTCGGGCAGCCACTGAGCAGTTCTTC; d_call: -; clone_size: few; v_call: TRBV5-1; j_call: TRBJ2-1
cdr3_aa: CASSDTGTGGNTIYF; cdr3_nt: TGCGCCAGCAGTGATACCGGGACAGGGGGAAACACCATATATTTT; d_call: TRBD1; clone_size: -; v_call: TRBV5-1; j_call: TRBJ1-3